One and the same sample provided the 29 T cell receptor beta chains below, sequenced in a study of blood T cell repertoires in COVID-19. TCRdb keeps only in-frame clones here, not all; method: immunoSEQ multiplex PCR. The sample consists of a few hundred thousand clones, around nine tenths of them appearing once. Specimen: PBMCs or T cells enriched from blood (not recorded which). Receptors originate from a woman in her 40s who had recovered from COVID-19.

This clone showed up just a few times. The gene calls are TRBV3-1 (or the pseudogene TRBV3-2) and TRBJ2-6, with TRBD1 matching over 9 bases. Germline values: CDR1 LGHDT, CDR2 YNNKEL (reference sequence). This CDR3 region has 17 residues. The junction had 7 bases not matched to a gene; V was cut back by 6 bases and J by 1 base. The CDR3 DNA is TGTGCCAGCAGAAAGGGACAGGGCAGATCTGGGGCCAACGTCCTGACTTTC. Its translation is CASRKGQGRSGANVLTF.

The CDR3 protein is CASSTTRGSYNEQYF. The DNA of the CDR3 is TGTGCCAGCAGCACCACCCGCGGGAGTTACAACGAGCAGTACTTC. This sequence joins TRBV27 and TRBJ2-7, with TRBD2 matching 7 bases. The V and J ends lost 6 bases and 5 bases, in that order; junction bases with no gene match: 13. Germline V gene data show CDR1 as MNHEY and CDR2 as SMNVEV (reference sequence). The CDR3 spans 15 residues.

The chain employs TRBV11-3 and TRBJ2-3, with 10 bases that match TRBD2. Trimming took 2 bases from V and 5 from J; bases not matched to a gene: 13. The length of the CDR3 is 18 residues. Germline CDR1 and CDR2: SGHNT and YENEEA. In DNA form, the CDR3 reads TGTGCCAGCAGCTTAAGGCCCTTAGCGGGAGGAAGGAGAGATACGCAGTATTTT. This codes for CASSLRPLAGGRRDTQYF.

This chain uses TRBV12-5 with TRBJ2-7; a weak D match, TRBD1 (6 bases). The CDR3 sequence is 15 residues long. Germline CDR1 LGHNT, CDR2 FRNRAP. V lost 4 bases and J lost 4, with 17 bases in between. As DNA, the CDR3 is TGTGCTAGTGGTTCCGCGGACAGACACTCTTACGAGCAGTACTTC. Residues: CASGSADRHSYEQYF.

This rearrangement joins TRBV7-8 to TRBJ1-2; possible D gene TRBD1, 6 bases. The CDR3 consists of 14 residues. V shed 7 bases and J shed 0 bases, with 12 bases lying between them. The germline gives CDR1 SGHVS, CDR2 FQNEAQ. CDR3 nucleotides: TGTGCCAGCACCATAGGGGGAGCTAACTATGGCTACACCTTC. This codes for CASTIGGANYGYTF.

The chain has TRBV28 and TRBJ2-1; 13 positions match TRBD2. The CDR3 contains 16 residues. Per germline, CDR1 MDHEN and CDR2 SYDVKM. The junction had 11 bases not matched to a gene; V was cut back by 5 bases and J by 10 bases. The CDR3 coding sequence is TGTGCCAGCAGTCCTACGGGACTAGCGGGGTTACTGGAGCAGTTCTTC. It codes for CASSPTGLAGLLEQFF. Full variable domain (rest looked up from reference TRBV28 and TRBJ2-1): DVKVTQSSRYLVKRTGEKVFLECVQDMDHENMFWYRQDPGLGLRLIYFSYDVKMKEKGDIPEGYSVSREKKERFSLILESASTNQTSMYLCASSPTGLAGLLEQFFGPGTRLTVL.

This chain connects TRBV19 to TRBJ1-1, with D tentatively TRBD1 (5 bases). CDR1 LNHDA and CDR2 SQIVND come from the germline V gene (reference sequence). CDR3 length: 12 residues. V lost 4 bases and J lost 5, with 8 bases in between. The CDR3 here is CASSKGWTEAFF. The CDR3 DNA sequence: TGTGCCAGTAGTAAGGGGTGGACTGAAGCTTTCTTT.

CDR3 nucleotides: TGTGCCAGCAGCTTATTTAGCGGGAGGAACCAAGAGACCCAGTACTTC. Protein product: CASSLFSGRNQETQYF. The genes are TRBV7-9 and TRBJ2-5; TRBD2 matches 10 bases. This CDR3 comprises 16 residues. Germline assignment: CDR1 SEHNR and CDR2 FQNEAQ (reference sequence). The trim removed 2 bases at V and 0 bases at J, leaving 3 bases unmatched.

This clone has only one observation. V gene TRBV7-9 combines with J gene TRBJ2-3; D gene ambiguous. V was clipped by 1 base and J by 4 bases, with 9 bases between them. Per germline, CDR1 SEHNR and CDR2 FQNEAQ (reference sequence). The CDR3 has 14 amino acids. CDR3 in DNA: TGTGCCAGCAGCTTAGGGCAGGCCGCAGATACGCAGTATTTT. This codes for CASSLGQAADTQYF.

The CDR3 protein is CASSLSGTGSEQFF. The CDR3 DNA sequence: TGTGCCAGCAGCTTATCCGGGACTGGAAGTGAGCAGTTCTTC. The chain is built from TRBV7-3 and TRBJ2-1; D might be TRBD2 (6 bases). Trimming removed 2 bases from V and 9 bases from J, with 14 bases in between. CDR1 SGHTA and CDR2 FQGTGA come from the germline V gene. The CDR3 is made up of 14 amino acids.

The CDR3 region is CASSLEGSPDTQYF. For the CDR3, the DNA is TGCGCCAGCAGCTTGGAAGGGAGTCCAGATACGCAGTATTTT. This chain links TRBV5-1 with TRBJ2-3; tentatively, D is TRBD2 (5 bases). Germline V CDR1 and CDR2: SGHRS, YFSETQ. This CDR3 comprises 14 residues. Between the trimmed V and J ends, which lost 0 bases and 4 bases, there was a span of 9 bases.

The genes are TRBV12-3 or TRBV12-4 and TRBJ2-5; weak D call: TRBD1 (5 bases). This CDR3 has 13 residues. V was clipped by 3 bases and J by 4 bases, with 9 bases between them. The CDR3 region is CASSFYQGETQYF. Written as DNA, the CDR3 is TGTGCCAGCAGTTTTTACCAGGGAGAGACCCAGTACTTC.

The chain carries TRBV19 and TRBJ1-2; D is possibly TRBD1 (5 bases). CDR3 length: 13 residues. Germline CDR1 is LNHDA and CDR2 is SQIVND (reference sequence). V dropped 7 bases and J dropped 3 bases, with 12 bases sitting between them. CDR3 in amino acids: CASKMGPYYGYTF. The CDR3 nucleotides are TGTGCCAGTAAAATGGGGCCCTACTATGGCTACACCTTC.

This chain joins TRBV28 and TRBJ2-7, with 8 positions matching TRBD2. The V gene end was trimmed by 9 bases and the J gene end by 4 bases; junction bases not matched to a gene: 5. CDR1 MDHEN and CDR2 SYDVKM come from the germline V gene. This CDR3 has 12 amino acids. This CDR3 reads CASSIAGYEQYF. In DNA form, the CDR3 reads TGTGCCAGTAGTATAGCGGGGTACGAGCAGTACTTC.

The V gene is TRBV30, the J gene TRBJ1-2, with D maybe TRBD1 (5 bases). Trimming stripped 4 bases from V and 6 bases from J, with 12 bases between. The CDR3 runs to 12 residues. Germline V CDR1 and CDR2: GTSNPN, SVGIG (reference sequence). For the CDR3, the DNA is TGTGCCTGGAATAATCGGGGGAATGGCTACACCTTC. Its translation: CAWNNRGNGYTF.

This chain uses TRBV5-1 with TRBJ1-6; 7 positions match TRBD1. The V gene's germline CDR1 is SGHRS and CDR2 YFSETQ. The V gene end was trimmed by 0 bases and the J gene end by 9 bases; junction bases not matched to a gene: 6. This CDR3 comprises 15 residues. The CDR3 here is CASSLDGTEISPLHF. The CDR3 DNA is TGCGCCAGCAGCTTGGACGGGACAGAAATTTCACCCCTCCACTTT.

CDR3 bases: TGTGCCAGTAGTATCCTGACTAGCGGGAGGGCCAACACCGGGGAGCTGTTTTTT. It translates to CASSILTSGRANTGELFF. This sequence joins TRBV19 and TRBJ2-2; 14 bases match TRBD2. V lost 3 bases and J lost 2; bases outside the gene matches: 5. This CDR3 region has 18 residues. The germline V gene encodes CDR1 LNHDA and CDR2 SQIVND (reference sequence).

J is TRBJ1-4 and V is TRBV11-2; D perhaps matches TRBD1 (6 bases). V gave up 0 bases and J gave up 5 bases, with 13 bases separating them. The germline gives CDR1 SGHAT, CDR2 FQNNGV. CDR3 length equals 16 residues. As DNA, the CDR3 is TGTGCCAGCAGCTTAGATGGTGACAGGCTAAATGAAAAACTGTTTTTT. Translation gives CASSLDGDRLNEKLFF.

This chain uses TRBV7-8 with TRBJ2-7, with D perhaps matching TRBD2 (6 bases). Germline V lookup: CDR1 SGHVS, CDR2 FQNEAQ. The length of the CDR3 is 13 residues. Trimming stripped 3 bases from V and 6 bases from J, with 12 bases between. CDR3 DNA sequence: TGTGCCAGCAGCTTGGCAGGGAGGAGCGAGCAGTACTTC. Encoded protein: CASSLAGRSEQYF.

V gene TRBV10-2 combines with J gene TRBJ2-6; maybe TRBD2 (5 bases). CDR3 length equals 15 residues. V lost 3 bases to trimming and J lost 0 bases, with 6 bases between them. Germline V gene data show CDR1 as WSHSY and CDR2 as SAAADI. The CDR3 here is CASSDRGSGANVLTF. DNA for the CDR3: TGCGCCAGCAGTGACCGGGGCTCTGGGGCCAACGTCCTGACTTTC.

The V and J genes are TRBV6-5 and TRBJ1-2; D may be TRBD1 (6 bases). V was shortened by 7 bases and J by 6 bases, with 18 bases between the two germline ends. CDR1 and CDR2 from the germline V gene are MNHEY and SVGAGI. The CDR3 is 14 residues long. Written as DNA, the CDR3 is TGTGCCAGCATGCCGAGCGCAACAGGGAATGGCTACACCTTC. Translation: CASMPSATGNGYTF.

This clone appeared a few times. The V gene is TRBV15, the J gene TRBJ2-5, with TRBD2 identical over 16 bases. CDR1 is LNHNV, CDR2 YYDKDF, per germline (reference sequence). V was pared by 2 bases and J by 4 bases, with 7 bases of the junction left unmatched. The CDR3 extends over 18 amino acids. The CDR3 loop reads CATSRPGTSGRGRETQYF. CDR3 DNA: TGTGCCACCAGCAGACCTGGGACTAGCGGGAGGGGTCGAGAGACCCAGTACTTC. Together with reference TRBV15 and TRBJ2-5, the CDR3 gives the full variable domain: DAMVIQNPRYQVTQFGKPVTLSCSQTLNHNVMYWYQQKSSQAPKLLFHYYDKDFNNEADTPDNFQSRRPNTSFCFLDIRSPGLGDTAMYLCATSRPGTSGRGRETQYFGPGTRLLVL.

The chain links TRBV4-2 to TRBJ2-7; 8 bases match TRBD1. The CDR3 spans 15 residues. Losses at the gene ends were 2 bases for V and 7 bases for J; bases not matched to a gene: 10. The germline CDR1 and CDR2 sequences are LGHNA and YNFKEQ. The CDR3 loop is CASSQSRTGPREQYF. Written as DNA, the CDR3 is TGTGCCAGCAGCCAATCGAGGACAGGGCCTCGGGAGCAGTACTTC.

The chain joins TRBV27 to TRBJ1-2; TRBD1 agrees at 9 bases. The CDR3 has 15 amino acids. Germline lookup yields CDR1 MNHEY and CDR2 SMNVEV (reference sequence). V trimming: 5 bases; J trimming: 5 bases; junction bases outside the gene matches: 9. The CDR3: CASSPGQGIRYGYTF. The DNA for the CDR3 is TGTGCCAGCAGTCCCGGACAGGGGATACGGTATGGCTACACCTTC.

This rearrangement joins TRBV7-2 to TRBJ1-5; 7 positions match TRBD1. This CDR3 contains 14 residues. Germline CDR1 reads SGHTA; CDR2 reads FQGNSA. Losses at the gene ends were 5 bases for V and 8 bases for J; bases not matched to a gene: 9. The CDR3 DNA reads TGTGCCAGCAGCACCGGGACAGTCCGGGAGCCCCAGCATTTT. Protein product: CASSTGTVREPQHF.

The chain employs TRBV7-6 and TRBJ1-1, with D unresolved. The germline gives CDR1 SGHVS, CDR2 FNYEAQ. Trimming removed 2 bases at V and 2 bases at J, with 9 bases between. The CDR3 extends over 14 amino acids. CDR3 in amino acids: CASSLIGGNTEAFF. CDR3 sequence (DNA): TGTGCCAGCAGCTTAATCGGCGGTAACACTGAAGCTTTCTTT.

The rearrangement links TRBV7-8 to TRBJ2-6, with TRBD1 as a possible D gene (6 bases). This CDR3 has 15 amino acids. Trimming stripped 3 bases from V and 1 base from J, with 7 bases between. CDR1 SGHVS and CDR2 FQNEAQ come from the germline V gene. The CDR3 spells CASSFRGSGANVLTF. CDR3 nucleotide sequence: TGTGCCAGCAGCTTCAGGGGATCTGGGGCCAACGTCCTGACTTTC.

The CDR3 DNA reads TGTGCCAGCACCCTACAGGGGAACACTGAAGCTTTCTTT. It codes for CASTLQGNTEAFF. The V and J genes are TRBV12-3 or TRBV12-4 and TRBJ1-1, with a weak D call TRBD1 (6 bases). Trimming pared 7 bases from V and 1 base from J, leaving 10 bases between. The CDR3 is made up of 13 amino acids.

This rearrangement joins TRBV4-2 to TRBJ2-3, with TRBD2 matching 11 bases. The germline CDR1 and CDR2 sequences are LGHNA and YNFKEQ. The CDR3 contains 16 residues. J was trimmed by 5 bases and V by 5 bases; bases with no gene match: 9. CDR3: CASSSGFGLAGDTQYF. The DNA for the CDR3 is TGTGCCAGCAGCTCTGGATTTGGACTAGCGGGAGATACGCAGTATTTT.